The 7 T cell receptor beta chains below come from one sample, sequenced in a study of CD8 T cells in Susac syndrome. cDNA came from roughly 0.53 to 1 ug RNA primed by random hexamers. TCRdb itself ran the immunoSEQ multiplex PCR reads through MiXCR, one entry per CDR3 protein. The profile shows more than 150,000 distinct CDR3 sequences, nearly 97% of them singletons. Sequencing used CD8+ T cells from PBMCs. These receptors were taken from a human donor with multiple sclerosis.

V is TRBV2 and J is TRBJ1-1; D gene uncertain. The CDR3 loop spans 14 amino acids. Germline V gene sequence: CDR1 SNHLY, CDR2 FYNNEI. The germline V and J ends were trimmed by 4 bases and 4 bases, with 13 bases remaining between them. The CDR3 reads CASSVSRSGTEAFF. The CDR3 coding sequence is TGTGCCAGCAGTGTATCGAGGAGCGGCACTGAAGCTTTCTTT.

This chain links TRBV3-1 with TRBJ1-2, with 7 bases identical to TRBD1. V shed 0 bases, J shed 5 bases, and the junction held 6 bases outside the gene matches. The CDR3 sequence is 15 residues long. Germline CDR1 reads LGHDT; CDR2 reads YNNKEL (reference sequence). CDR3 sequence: CASSQEAGGGYGYTF. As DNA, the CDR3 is TGTGCCAGCAGCCAAGAGGCAGGGGGAGGTTATGGCTACACCTTC.

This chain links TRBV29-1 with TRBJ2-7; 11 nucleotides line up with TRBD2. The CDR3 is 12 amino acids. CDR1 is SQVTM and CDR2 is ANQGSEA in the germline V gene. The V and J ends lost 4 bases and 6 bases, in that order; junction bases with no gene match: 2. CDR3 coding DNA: TGCAGCGTTGCTACTAGCGGGGGCGAGCAGTACTTC. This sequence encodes CSVATSGGEQYF.

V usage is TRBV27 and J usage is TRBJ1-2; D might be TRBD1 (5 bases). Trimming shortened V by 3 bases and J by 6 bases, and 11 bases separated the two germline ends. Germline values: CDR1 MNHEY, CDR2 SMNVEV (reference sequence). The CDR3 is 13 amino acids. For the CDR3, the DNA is TGTGCCAGCAGTTTGAGCAGGGTGGATGGCTACACCTTC. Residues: CASSLSRVDGYTF.

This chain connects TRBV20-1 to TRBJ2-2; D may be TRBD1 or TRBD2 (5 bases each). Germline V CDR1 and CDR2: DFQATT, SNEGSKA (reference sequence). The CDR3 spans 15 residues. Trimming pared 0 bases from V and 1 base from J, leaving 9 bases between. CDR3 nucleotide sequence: TGCAGTGCTAGAGATCTGAGGGGGAACACCGGGGAGCTGTTTTTT. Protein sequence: CSARDLRGNTGELFF.

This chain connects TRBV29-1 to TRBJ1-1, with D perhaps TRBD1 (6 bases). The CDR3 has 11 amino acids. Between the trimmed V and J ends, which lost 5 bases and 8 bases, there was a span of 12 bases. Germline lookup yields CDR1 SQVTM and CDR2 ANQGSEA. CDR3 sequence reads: CSVIERGEAFF. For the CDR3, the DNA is TGCAGCGTTATCGAGAGGGGGGAAGCTTTCTTT.

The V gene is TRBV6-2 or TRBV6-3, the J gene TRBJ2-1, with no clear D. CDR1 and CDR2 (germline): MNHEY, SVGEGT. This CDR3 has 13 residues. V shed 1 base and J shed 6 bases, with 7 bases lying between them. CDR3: CASSYFSGNEQFF. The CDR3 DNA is TGTGCCAGCAGTTACTTTTCCGGCAATGAGCAGTTCTTC.